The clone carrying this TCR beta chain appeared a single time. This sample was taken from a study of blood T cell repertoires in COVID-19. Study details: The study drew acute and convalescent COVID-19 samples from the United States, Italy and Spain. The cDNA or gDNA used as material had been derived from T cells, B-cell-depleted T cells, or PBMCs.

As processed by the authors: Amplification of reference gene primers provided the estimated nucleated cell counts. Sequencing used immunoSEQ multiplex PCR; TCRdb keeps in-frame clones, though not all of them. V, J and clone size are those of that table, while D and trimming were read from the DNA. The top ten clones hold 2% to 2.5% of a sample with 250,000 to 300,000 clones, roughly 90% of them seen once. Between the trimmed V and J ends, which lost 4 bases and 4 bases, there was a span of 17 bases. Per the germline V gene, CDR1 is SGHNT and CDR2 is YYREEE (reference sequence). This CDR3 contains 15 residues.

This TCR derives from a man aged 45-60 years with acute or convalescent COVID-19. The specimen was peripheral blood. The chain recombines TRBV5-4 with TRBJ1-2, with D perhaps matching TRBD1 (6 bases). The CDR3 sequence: CASSLQTGSAYGYTF. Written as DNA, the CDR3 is TGTGCCAGCAGCCTTCAGACAGGTTCTGCCTATGGCTACACCTTC.